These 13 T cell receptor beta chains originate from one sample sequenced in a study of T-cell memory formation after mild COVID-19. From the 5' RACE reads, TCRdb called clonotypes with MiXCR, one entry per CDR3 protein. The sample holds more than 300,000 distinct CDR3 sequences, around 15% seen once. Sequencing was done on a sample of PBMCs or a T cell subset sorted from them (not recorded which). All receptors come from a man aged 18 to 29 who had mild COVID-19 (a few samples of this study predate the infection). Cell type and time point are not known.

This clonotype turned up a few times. CDR3 region: CASRNSRGASYEQYV. As DNA, the CDR3 is TGTGCCAGCAGGAATTCCCGGGGGGCTAGCTACGAGCAGTACGTC. This sequence joins TRBV28 and TRBJ2-7; D is possibly TRBD2 (7 bases). The CDR3 has 15 residues. V lost 6 bases and J 3 bases, leaving 18 bases between the germline ends. Germline loops: CDR1 MDHEN, CDR2 SYDVKM.

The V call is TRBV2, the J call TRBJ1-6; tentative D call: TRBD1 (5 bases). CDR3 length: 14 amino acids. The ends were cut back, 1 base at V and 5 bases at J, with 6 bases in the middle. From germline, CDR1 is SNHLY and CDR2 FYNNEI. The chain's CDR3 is CASSEVGDNSPLHF. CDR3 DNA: TGTGCCAGCAGTGAAGTAGGGGATAATTCACCCCTCCACTTT.

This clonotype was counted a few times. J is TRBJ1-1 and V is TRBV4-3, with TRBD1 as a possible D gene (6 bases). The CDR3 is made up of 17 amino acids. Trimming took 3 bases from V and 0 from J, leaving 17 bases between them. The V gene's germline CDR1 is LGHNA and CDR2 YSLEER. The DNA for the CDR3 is TGCGCCAGCAGCCAGGCCACAGGGCCCTTGGTGAACACTGAAGCTTTCTTT. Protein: CASSQATGPLVNTEAFF.

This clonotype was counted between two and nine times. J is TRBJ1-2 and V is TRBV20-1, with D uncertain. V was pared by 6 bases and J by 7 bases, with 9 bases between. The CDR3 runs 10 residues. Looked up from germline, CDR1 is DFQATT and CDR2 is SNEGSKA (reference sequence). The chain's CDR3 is CSARRAGYTF. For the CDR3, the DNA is TGCAGTGCGAGGCGAGCTGGCTACACCTTC.

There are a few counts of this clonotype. CDR3 sequence: CASSAQGASAGELFF. The CDR3 DNA reads as TGCGCCAGCAGTGCTCAGGGGGCGAGTGCCGGGGAGCTGTTTTTT. V gene TRBV5-1 combines with J gene TRBJ2-2, with 8 bases fitting TRBD1. This CDR3 is 15 amino acids long. Germline V gene sequence: CDR1 SGHRS, CDR2 YFSETQ. The V and J ends lost 5 bases and 6 bases, in that order; junction bases with no gene match: 9. The entire variable domain, with the rest obtained from reference TRBV5-1 and TRBJ2-2, is as follows: KAGVTQTPRYLIKTRGQQVTLSCSPISGHRSVSWYQQTPGQGLQFLFEYFSETQRNKGNFPGRFSGRQFSNSRSEMNVSTLELGDSALYLCASSAQGASAGELFFGEGSRLTVL.

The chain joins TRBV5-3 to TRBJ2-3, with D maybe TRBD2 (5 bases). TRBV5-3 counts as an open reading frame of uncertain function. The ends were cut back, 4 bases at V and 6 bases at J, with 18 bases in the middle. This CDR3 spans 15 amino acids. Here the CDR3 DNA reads TGTGCCAGAAGCCGCGGACTTAGCCGAGGGGATACGCAGTATTTT. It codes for CARSRGLSRGDTQYF.

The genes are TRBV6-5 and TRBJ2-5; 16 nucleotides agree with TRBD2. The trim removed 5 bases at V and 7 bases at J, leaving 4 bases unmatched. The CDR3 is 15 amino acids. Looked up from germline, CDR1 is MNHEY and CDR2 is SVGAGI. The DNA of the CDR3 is TGTGCCAGCAGTGCCGGGACTAGCGGGGGGGGGACCCAGTACTTC. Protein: CASSAGTSGGGTQYF.

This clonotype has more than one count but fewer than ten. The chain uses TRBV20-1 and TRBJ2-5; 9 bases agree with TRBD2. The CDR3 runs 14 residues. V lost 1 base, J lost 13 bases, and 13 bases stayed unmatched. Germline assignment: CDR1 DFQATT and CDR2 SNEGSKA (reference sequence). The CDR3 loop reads CSARARGLAPLPYF. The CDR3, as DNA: TGCAGTGCTAGAGCCCGGGGACTAGCCCCCCTTCCGTACTTC.

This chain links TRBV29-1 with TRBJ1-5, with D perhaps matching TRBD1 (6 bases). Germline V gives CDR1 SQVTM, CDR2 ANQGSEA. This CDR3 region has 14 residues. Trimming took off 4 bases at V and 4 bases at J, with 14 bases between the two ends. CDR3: CSVVLDSPNQPQHF. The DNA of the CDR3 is TGCAGCGTTGTGCTGGACAGCCCGAATCAGCCCCAGCATTTT.

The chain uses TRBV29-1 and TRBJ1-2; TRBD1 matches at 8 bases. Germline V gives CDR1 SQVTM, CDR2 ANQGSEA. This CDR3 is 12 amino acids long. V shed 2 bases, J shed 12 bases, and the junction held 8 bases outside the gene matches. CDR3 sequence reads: CSVEPGGDANTF. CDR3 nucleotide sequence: TGCAGCGTTGAACCAGGGGGCGATGCGAACACCTTC.

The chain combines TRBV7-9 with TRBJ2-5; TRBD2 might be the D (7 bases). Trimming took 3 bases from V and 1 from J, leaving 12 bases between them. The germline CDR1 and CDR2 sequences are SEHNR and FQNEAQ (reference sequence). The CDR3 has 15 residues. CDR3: CASSFFGGPQETQYF. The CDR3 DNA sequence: TGTGCCAGCAGCTTTTTCGGGGGGCCCCAAGAGACCCAGTACTTC.

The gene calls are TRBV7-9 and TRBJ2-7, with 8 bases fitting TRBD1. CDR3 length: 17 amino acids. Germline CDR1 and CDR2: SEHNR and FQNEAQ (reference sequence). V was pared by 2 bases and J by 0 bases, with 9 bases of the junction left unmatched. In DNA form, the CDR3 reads TGTGCCAGCAGCTTACGACAGGGGCGTACCCTCTCCTACGAGCAGTACTTC. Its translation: CASSLRQGRTLSYEQYF.

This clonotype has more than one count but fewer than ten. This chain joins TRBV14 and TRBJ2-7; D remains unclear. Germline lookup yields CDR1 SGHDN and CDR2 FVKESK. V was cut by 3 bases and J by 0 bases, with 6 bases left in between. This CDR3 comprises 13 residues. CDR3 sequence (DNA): TGTGCCAGCAGCCACCCAGTCTCCTACGAGCAGTACTTC. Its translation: CASSHPVSYEQYF.